Below are 19 T cell receptor beta chains sequenced from a single sample in a study of cytomegalovirus exposure and HLA in healthy donors. 13 Jbeta primers and 60 Vbeta primers were used for the PCR. The protocol was immunoSEQ multiplex PCR, while the TCRdb copy is restricted to in-frame clones and leaves out a portion. The sample holds about 110,000 clones, roughly 80% seen once. Sequences were obtained from PBMCs. These receptors were taken from a man aged 25 to 40 in good health and CMV-seropositive.

The chain carries TRBV19 and TRBJ2-5; perhaps TRBD1 as D (5 bases). The J call is uncertain, as TRBJ2-7 better fits the DNA end. CDR1 and CDR2 from the germline V gene are LNHDA and SQIVND (reference sequence). This CDR3 contains 13 residues. CDR3 sequence: CASSLTAIYEQYF. The CDR3 DNA is TGTGCCAGTAGCTTGACAGCAATCTACGAGCAGTACTTC.

The chain joins TRBV10-3 to TRBJ1-1; maybe TRBD1 (5 bases). V gave up 4 bases and J gave up 1 base, with 19 bases separating them. Germline CDR1 and CDR2: ENHRY and SYGVKD. This CDR3 is built from 17 residues. This CDR3 reads CAISGRFGDFSNTEAFF. The CDR3 DNA reads as TGTGCCATCAGTGGACGGTTTGGGGACTTCTCGAACACTGAAGCTTTCTTT.

The gene calls are TRBV7-9 and TRBJ2-1; 16 nucleotides agree with TRBD2. Germline CDR1 is SEHNR and CDR2 is FQNEAQ (reference sequence). J gave up 6 bases and V 2 bases, and 7 bases lay outside the gene matches. This CDR3 has 18 residues. CDR3 loop: CASSLMGLAGGLGNEQFF. The CDR3 DNA reads TGTGCCAGCAGCTTAATGGGACTAGCGGGGGGGCTAGGCAATGAGCAGTTCTTC.

The rearrangement uses TRBV6-5 and TRBJ2-7; weak D call: TRBD2 (6 bases). V was cut by 5 bases and J by 4 bases, with 9 bases left in between. The CDR3 has 12 amino acids. Looked up from germline, CDR1 is MNHEY and CDR2 is SVGAGI. DNA of the CDR3: TGTGCCAGCAGTGTGGAGGGGTACGAGCAGTACGTC. It translates to CASSVEGYEQYV.

This clone was counted only a few times. The V gene is TRBV9, the J gene TRBJ1-6; TRBD1 aligns across 8 bases. Germline V gene lookup returns CDR1 SGDLS and CDR2 YYNGEE. V lost 3 bases, J lost 6 bases, and 5 bases stayed unmatched. CDR3 length: 15 amino acids. In DNA, the CDR3 is TGTGCCAGCAGCGCTGAGACAGGGGCTAATTCACCCCTCCACTTT. As protein: CASSAETGANSPLHF.

The V call is TRBV27, the J call TRBJ2-7; 8 bases match TRBD1. V lost 5 bases and J lost 3; bases outside the gene matches: 9. Germline V gene data show CDR1 as MNHEY and CDR2 as SMNVEV (reference sequence). The CDR3 extends over 15 amino acids. The CDR3 nucleotides read TGTGCCAGCAGTCGCCCGCAGGGGGCCGTCTACGAGCAGTACTTC. Translating gives CASSRPQGAVYEQYF.

The CDR3 loop reads CASSLNTGFGNQPQHF. CDR3 nucleotide sequence: TGTGCCAGCTCACTAAACACGGGGTTTGGGAATCAGCCCCAGCATTTT. The chain carries TRBV18 and TRBJ1-5; no clear D gene. V dropped 4 bases and J dropped 4 bases, with 17 bases sitting between them. This CDR3 is built from 16 residues. The germline V gene has CDR1 KGHSH and CDR2 LQKENI. Combining the CDR3 with reference TRBV18 and TRBJ1-5 gives the whole variable domain NAGVMQNPRHLVRRRGQEARLRCSPMKGHSHVYWYRQLPEEGLKFMVYLQKENIIDESGMPKERFSAEFPKEGPSILRIQQVVRGDSAAYFCASSLNTGFGNQPQHFGDGTRLSIL.

The rearrangement uses TRBV28 and TRBJ1-5; 7 positions match TRBD1. This CDR3 is 16 amino acids long. Germline V gives CDR1 MDHEN, CDR2 SYDVKM. Unmatched junction bases numbered 15, after V lost 6 bases and J lost 7 bases. The CDR3 sequence is CASRLEGASSRQPQHF. CDR3 bases: TGTGCCAGCAGACTAGAGGGGGCGAGTAGCAGGCAGCCCCAGCATTTT.

Here the CDR3 DNA reads TGTGCCAGCAGTGAACAGTATAGCAATCAGCCCCAGCATTTT. This sequence encodes CASSEQYSNQPQHF. The chain recombines TRBV2 with TRBJ1-5, with unresolved D. Germline V CDR1 and CDR2: SNHLY, FYNNEI. CDR3 length: 14 amino acids. The V end lost 2 bases, the J end lost 0 bases, and 5 bases lay between the germline ends.

This chain uses TRBV5-4 with TRBJ1-1, with TRBD1 as a possible D gene (5 bases). Trimming left V 5 bases short and J 0 bases short, with 14 bases between. Germline V gene lookup returns CDR1 SGHNT and CDR2 YYREEE (reference sequence). This CDR3 contains 15 residues. This chain's CDR3 is CASSGAGQMNTEAFF. The CDR3 DNA reads TGTGCCAGCAGTGGGGCGGGGCAGATGAACACTGAAGCTTTCTTT. The complete variable domain, with remaining parts taken from reference TRBV5-4 and TRBJ1-1, reads ETGVTQSPTHLIKTRGQQVTLRCSSQSGHNTVSWYQQALGQGPQFIFQYYREEENGRGNFPPRFSGLQFPNYSSELNVNALELDDSALYLCASSGAGQMNTEAFFGQGTRLTVV.

The chain has TRBV7-9 and TRBJ2-3; 8 nucleotides match TRBD2. The J segment lost 4 bases and the V segment lost 3 bases, leaving 6 bases of the junction unmatched. The germline V gene encodes CDR1 SEHNR and CDR2 FQNEAQ (reference sequence). The CDR3 is 15 amino acids. CDR3 DNA: TGTGCCAGCAGCTTCCGGGAGGGCGGCCCAGATACGCAGTATTTT. Its protein is CASSFREGGPDTQYF.

The chain recombines TRBV10-1 with TRBJ2-1; D is unclear. Trimming cost V 4 bases and J 5 bases, with 18 bases left between them. The CDR3 extends over 16 amino acids. CDR1 WNHNN and CDR2 SYGVQD come from the germline V gene (reference sequence). This chain's CDR3 is CASSGSMGFSDNEQFF. The CDR3 DNA reads TGCGCCAGCAGTGGGTCGATGGGCTTTTCGGACAATGAGCAGTTCTTC.

V usage is TRBV7-8 and J usage is TRBJ1-6, with unresolved D. V was clipped by 5 bases and J by 8 bases, with 16 bases between them. Per the germline V gene, CDR1 is SGHVS and CDR2 is FQNEAQ. This CDR3 comprises 15 residues. The CDR3 spells CASSLITPRDSPLHF. The DNA of the CDR3 is TGTGCCAGCAGCCTCATTACCCCGAGGGATTCACCCCTCCACTTT.

V gene TRBV5-4 combines with J gene TRBJ2-5, with a weak D call TRBD2 (5 bases). Per the germline V gene, CDR1 is SGHNT and CDR2 is YYREEE (reference sequence). Trimming removed 4 bases from V and 4 bases from J, with 14 bases in between. The CDR3 spans 14 residues. The CDR3 loop is CASSPYGLRETQYF. CDR3 DNA: TGTGCCAGCAGCCCGTATGGACTGCGAGAGACCCAGTACTTC.

V gene TRBV14 combines with J gene TRBJ2-7; a weak D match, TRBD2 (5 bases). Germline V gives CDR1 SGHDN, CDR2 FVKESK. The CDR3 spans 14 residues. With 4 bases removed from V and 2 bases from J, the gap between germline ends came to 12 bases. CDR3 in DNA: TGTGCCAGCAGCCCCAAGGAGGTCCCCTACGAGCAGTACGTC. Translated: CASSPKEVPYEQYV.

The chain links TRBV6-1 to TRBJ2-3; 7 nucleotides align to TRBD1. From germline, CDR1 is MNHNS and CDR2 SASEGT. CDR3 length equals 16 residues. The V segment lost 1 base and the J segment 2 bases; nucleotides outside the gene matches: 6. The chain's CDR3 is CASSEEGTEYTDTQYF. In DNA, the CDR3 is TGTGCCAGCAGTGAAGAAGGGACAGAGTACACAGATACGCAGTATTTT.

The J gene is TRBJ2-2, the V gene TRBV6-4; D may be TRBD2 (5 bases). Germline CDR1 MRHNA, CDR2 SNTAGT. This CDR3 has 11 residues. Between the trimmed V and J ends, which lost 8 bases and 5 bases, there was a span of 6 bases. The CDR3 sequence is CASRGTGELFF. CDR3 nucleotides: TGTGCCAGCCGCGGGACCGGGGAGCTGTTTTTT.

Details on this clone: A much larger clone is a single base away; this may be a read error. This rearrangement joins TRBV5-1 to TRBJ2-7; D unresolved. Per germline, CDR1 SGHRS and CDR2 YFSETQ. The ends were cut back, 0 bases at V and 2 bases at J, with 6 bases in the middle. CDR3 length: 13 residues. CDR3 loop: CASSLDMTYEQYF. DNA of the CDR3: TGCGCCAGCAGCTTGGACATGACCTACGAGCAGTACTTC.

V usage is TRBV5-1 and J usage is TRBJ2-5, with 8 bases fitting TRBD2. V lost 2 bases, J lost 4 bases, and 4 bases stayed unmatched. The CDR3 consists of 14 residues. From germline, CDR1 is SGHRS and CDR2 YFSETQ. CDR3 sequence: CASSFGTSRETQYF. The DNA for the CDR3 is TGCGCCAGCAGCTTCGGGACTAGTAGAGAGACCCAGTACTTC.